Shown below are 28 T cell receptor beta chains from a single sample sequenced in a study of blood T cell repertoires in COVID-19. Profiling relied on immunoSEQ multiplex PCR, and the TCRdb table lists in-frame clones only, not all of them. The repertoire holds some 180,000 clones, with about four fifths as singletons. Sequencing used peripheral blood. These TCRs come from a man aged 55 to 70 with acute or convalescent COVID-19.

The chain joins TRBV18 to TRBJ2-1; D not certain. V lost 3 bases and J 5 bases, leaving 8 bases between the germline ends. Looked up from germline, CDR1 is KGHSH and CDR2 is LQKENI. The CDR3 sequence is 13 residues long. The CDR3 region has the DNA TGTGCCAGCTCACCCCGGGTAGACAATGAGCAGTTCTTC. Amino acid sequence: CASSPRVDNEQFF. Combining the CDR3 with reference TRBV18 and TRBJ2-1 gives the whole variable domain NAGVMQNPRHLVRRRGQEARLRCSPMKGHSHVYWYRQLPEEGLKFMVYLQKENIIDESGMPKERFSAEFPKEGPSILRIQQVVRGDSAAYFCASSPRVDNEQFFGPGTRLTVL.

The gene calls are TRBV5-1 and TRBJ2-1; 9 bases fit TRBD2. Losses at the gene ends were 3 bases for V and 5 bases for J; bases not matched to a gene: 6. The CDR3 totals 15 residues. Germline V lookup: CDR1 SGHRS, CDR2 YFSETQ. The CDR3 spells CASSYIAGVNNEQFF. The CDR3 bases are TGCGCCAGCAGCTATATAGCGGGGGTGAACAATGAGCAGTTCTTC.

The chain joins TRBV6-5 to TRBJ1-1; 8 bases are shared with TRBD1. CDR1 MNHEY and CDR2 SVGAGI come from the germline V gene. The V segment lost 4 bases and the J segment 4 bases; nucleotides outside the gene matches: 11. The CDR3 runs 16 residues. The CDR3 loop reads CASSLRWTGSGTEAFF. CDR3 nucleotides: TGTGCCAGCAGTTTGAGGTGGACAGGGAGCGGCACTGAAGCTTTCTTT.

The genes are TRBV5-1 and TRBJ1-2; weak D call: TRBD1 (6 bases). The CDR3 has 16 amino acids. V lost 5 bases and J lost 2, with 19 bases in between. The germline gives CDR1 SGHRS, CDR2 YFSETQ. The CDR3 coding sequence is TGCGCCAGCAGTCCCGAACTGAGCACAGGGAACTATGGCTACACCTTC. Protein sequence: CASSPELSTGNYGYTF. Based on the CDR3 plus reference TRBV5-1 and TRBJ1-2, the full variable domain is KAGVTQTPRYLIKTRGQQVTLSCSPISGHRSVSWYQQTPGQGLQFLFEYFSETQRNKGNFPGRFSGRQFSNSRSEMNVSTLELGDSALYLCASSPELSTGNYGYTFGSGTRLTVV.

The J gene is TRBJ2-2, the V gene TRBV3-1 (or the pseudogene TRBV3-2); TRBD2 agrees at 8 bases. The CDR3 has 16 amino acids. Germline CDR1 and CDR2: LGHDT and YNNKEL (reference sequence). Germline trimming cut 2 bases from V and 2 bases from J; bases unmatched to any gene: 4. The CDR3: CASSQIAGHNTGELFF. The DNA for the CDR3 is TGTGCCAGCAGCCAAATAGCGGGGCACAACACCGGGGAGCTGTTTTTT.

This chain connects TRBV18 to TRBJ2-2; 11 bases line up with TRBD2. Trimming removed 2 bases from V and 5 bases from J; junction bases left unmatched: 7. The CDR3 is 17 residues long. Germline V gene sequence: CDR1 KGHSH, CDR2 LQKENI. The CDR3 loop reads CASSPSPGTSGTGELFF. The CDR3 region has the DNA TGTGCCAGCTCACCAAGCCCCGGGACTAGCGGAACCGGGGAGCTGTTTTTT.

The genes are TRBV2 and TRBJ1-5; D remains ambiguous. The CDR3 consists of 15 residues. Trimming removed 0 bases from V and 4 bases from J, with 10 bases in between. The germline CDR1 and CDR2 sequences are SNHLY and FYNNEI. The CDR3 DNA reads as TGTGCCAGCAGTGAAGCAGACGGACTAAATCAGCCCCAGCATTTT. Amino acids: CASSEADGLNQPQHF.

The sample holds many counts of this clone. The V call is TRBV10-3, the J call TRBJ2-7; 15 nucleotides align to TRBD2. CDR1 is ENHRY, CDR2 SYGVKD, per germline. The CDR3 spans 16 residues. The V gene end was trimmed by 2 bases and the J gene end by 4 bases; junction bases not matched to a gene: 3. CDR3 region: CAISERGTSGRYEQYF. CDR3 bases: TGTGCCATCAGTGAGCGAGGGACTAGCGGGAGGTACGAGCAGTACTTC.

The V and J genes are TRBV5-4 and TRBJ1-2, with D uncertain. CDR1 is SGHNT and CDR2 is YYREEE in the germline V gene (reference sequence). The V and J ends lost 0 bases and 1 base respectively, with 10 bases between them. This CDR3 has 15 residues. The DNA of the CDR3 is TGTGCCAGCAGCTTGGGTCGAACAGATAACTATGGCTACACCTTC. Amino acids: CASSLGRTDNYGYTF.

The chain combines TRBV25-1 with TRBJ1-4, with no clear D. The V and J ends lost 7 bases and 8 bases respectively, with 14 bases between them. CDR1 is MGHDK, CDR2 SYGVNS, per germline. This CDR3 is 13 amino acids long. This chain's CDR3 is CASTGRRREKLFF. CDR3 in DNA: TGTGCCAGCACCGGACGGCGGAGGGAAAAACTGTTTTTT.

V usage is TRBV3-1 (or the pseudogene TRBV3-2) and J usage is TRBJ1-4, with TRBD1 identical over 8 bases. The CDR3 has 15 amino acids. Germline CDR1 LGHDT, CDR2 YNNKEL (reference sequence). Trimming cost V 4 bases and J 5 bases; bases outside gene matches: 6. Written as DNA, the CDR3 is TGTGCCAGCAGCCCCTGGGACAGGTTGAATGAAAAACTGTTTTTT. Its protein is CASSPWDRLNEKLFF.

The rearrangement links TRBV7-2 to TRBJ2-7, with 13 bases identical to TRBD2. CDR3 size: 17 residues. Germline lookup yields CDR1 SGHTA and CDR2 FQGNSA. The J segment lost 3 bases and the V segment lost 3 bases, leaving 8 bases of the junction unmatched. The CDR3 protein is CASSFWTSGRGLYEQYF. In DNA, the CDR3 is TGTGCCAGCAGCTTCTGGACTAGCGGGAGAGGGCTCTACGAGCAGTACTTC. The variable domain in full, with the rest retrieved from reference TRBV7-2 and TRBJ2-7, is GAGVSQSPSNKVTEKGKDVELRCDPISGHTALYWYRQSLGQGLEFLIYFQGNSAPDKSGLPSDRFSAERTGGSVSTLTIQRTQQEDSAVYLCASSFWTSGRGLYEQYFGPGTRLTVT.

The chain joins TRBV6-6 to TRBJ2-7; 13 bases line up with TRBD2. CDR1 and CDR2 from the germline V gene are MNHNY and SVGAGI (reference sequence). J gave up 1 base and V 5 bases, and 8 bases lay outside the gene matches. The CDR3 contains 17 residues. CDR3 protein: CASSQRTSGGLSYEQYF. The CDR3 nucleotides are TGTGCCAGCAGTCAACGGACTAGCGGGGGCCTTTCCTACGAGCAGTACTTC.

The V call is TRBV6-5, the J call TRBJ2-1, with 7 nucleotides matching TRBD2. J gave up 5 bases and V 6 bases, and 4 bases lay outside the gene matches. This CDR3 contains 13 residues. Germline V gene lookup returns CDR1 MNHEY and CDR2 SVGAGI. The CDR3 DNA reads as TGTGCCAGCAGCCACCTAGCGGACAATGAGCAGTTCTTC. Translating it yields CASSHLADNEQFF.

The chain links TRBV13 to TRBJ2-1; the match to TRBD2 covers 7 bases. V lost 3 bases to trimming and J lost 6 bases; unmatched junction nucleotides: 8. CDR1 and CDR2 from the germline V gene are PRHDT and FYEKMQ (reference sequence). The CDR3 is made up of 15 amino acids. Here the CDR3 DNA reads TGTGCCAGCAGCTTGAGCTTTCCGGGAGGCAATGAGCAGTTCTTC. Its translation: CASSLSFPGGNEQFF. The full variable domain, its missing parts supplied by reference TRBV13 and TRBJ2-1, is AAGVIQSPRHLIKEKRETATLKCYPIPRHDTVYWYQQGPGQDPQFLISFYEKMQSDKGSIPDRFSAQQFSDYHSELNMSSLELGDSALYFCASSLSFPGGNEQFFGPGTRLTVL.

This clone was recorded once. This chain links TRBV12-5 with TRBJ1-4; D may be TRBD1 (6 bases). The V end was cut by 5 bases, the J end by 13 bases, with 17 bases between. The CDR3 totals 13 residues. Looked up from germline, CDR1 is LGHNT and CDR2 is FRNRAP. This chain's CDR3 is CASGTGTPSRLFF. Written as DNA, the CDR3 is TGTGCTAGTGGTACCGGGACACCTAGCCGACTGTTTTTT.

The CDR3 DNA reads as TGTGCCAGCAGTTACGACGGACAGGAGATCTATGGCTACACCTTC. This translates into CASSYDGQEIYGYTF. The gene calls are TRBV6-6 and TRBJ1-2; 7 bases are shared with TRBD1. V lost 2 bases to trimming and J lost 4 bases; unmatched junction nucleotides: 7. There are 15 residues in the CDR3. Germline CDR1 and CDR2: MNHNY and SVGAGI (reference sequence).

The V and J genes are TRBV6-5 and TRBJ1-1; no clear D. The CDR3 is 14 residues long. Looked up from germline, CDR1 is MNHEY and CDR2 is SVGAGI. The V end was cut by 5 bases, the J end by 8 bases, with 18 bases between. The CDR3 sequence is CASSPTLASSEAFF. CDR3 nucleotide sequence: TGTGCCAGCAGTCCGACTCTCGCCAGTTCCGAAGCTTTCTTT.

This clone has just a few counts. One end of the junction is discordant with germline, which a read error may explain. Here the CDR3 reads CASSLSWDRMNF. Here the CDR3 DNA reads TGTGCCAGCAGCCTCAGTTGGGACAGGATGAATTTT. The rearrangement uses TRBV7-2 and TRBJ1-3, with 8 positions matching TRBD1. Looked up from germline, CDR1 is SGHTA and CDR2 is FQGNSA. The CDR3 extends over 12 amino acids.

The chain recombines TRBV3-1 (or the pseudogene TRBV3-2) with TRBJ2-7, with TRBD1 identical over 7 bases. V was pared by 4 bases and J by 3 bases, with 6 bases of the junction left unmatched. In germline, CDR1 is LGHDT, CDR2 YNNKEL (reference sequence). CDR3 length: 14 amino acids. The CDR3 region has the DNA TGTGCCAGCAGCCTAGACAGGGCAGGCTACGAGCAGTACTTC. As protein: CASSLDRAGYEQYF.

In DNA, the CDR3 is TGTGCCAGCAGCCCTAACCTCTCTGGAAACACCATATATTTT. Protein sequence: CASSPNLSGNTIYF. V is TRBV11-2 and J is TRBJ1-3; D call uncertain. With 5 bases removed from V and 0 bases from J, the gap between germline ends came to 8 bases. This CDR3 contains 14 residues. Germline V CDR1 and CDR2: SGHAT, FQNNGV.

This chain joins TRBV5-1 and TRBJ1-3; D is ambiguous. The CDR3 extends over 14 amino acids. Trimming stripped 5 bases from V and 0 bases from J, with 9 bases between. CDR1 is SGHRS, CDR2 YFSETQ, per germline. The DNA of the CDR3 is TGCGCCAGCAGGGAGGGTAGCTCTGGAAACACCATATATTTT. Encoded protein: CASREGSSGNTIYF.

V and J are TRBV7-8 and TRBJ2-2; D possibly corresponds to TRBD1 (6 bases). Germline V gives CDR1 SGHVS, CDR2 FQNEAQ. This CDR3 is 14 amino acids long. Trimming left V 4 bases short and J 3 bases short, with 9 bases between. CDR3 protein: CASSSQGHTGELFF. Here the CDR3 DNA reads TGTGCCAGCAGCTCTCAGGGGCACACCGGGGAGCTGTTTTTT. Based on the CDR3 plus reference TRBV7-8 and TRBJ2-2, the full variable domain is GAGVSQSPRYKVAKRGQDVALRCDPISGHVSLFWYQQALGQGPEFLTYFQNEAQLDKSGLPSDRFFAERPEGSVSTLKIQRTQQEDSAVYLCASSSQGHTGELFFGEGSRLTVL.

The chain employs TRBV14 and TRBJ1-1; unclear D gene. There are 16 residues in the CDR3. V lost 4 bases and J 4 bases, leaving 19 bases between the germline ends. Germline V CDR1 and CDR2: SGHDN, FVKESK. As DNA, the CDR3 is TGTGCCAGCAGCCGAACGAGGGCAGCTTCCGTCACTGAAGCTTTCTTT. It is translated as CASSRTRAASVTEAFF.

The chain recombines TRBV4-3 with TRBJ1-6; TRBD1 might be the D (6 bases). This CDR3 spans 18 amino acids. Germline loops: CDR1 LGHNA, CDR2 YSLEER. Trimming removed 0 bases from V and 5 bases from J, with 17 bases in between. In DNA, the CDR3 is TGCGCCAGCAGCCAAGATTTCGGTAGGGGGAGCAATAATTCACCCCTCCACTTT. Its translation: CASSQDFGRGSNNSPLHF.

This chain uses TRBV5-5 with TRBJ2-1; 13 nucleotides agree with TRBD2. After removal of 0 bases from V and 0 bases from J, the junction contained 9 bases not matched to a gene. Germline loops: CDR1 SGHKS, CDR2 YYEKEE (reference sequence). The CDR3 spans 20 residues. The CDR3: CASSLVGLAGVGSSYNEQFF. CDR3 DNA sequence: TGTGCCAGCAGCTTGGTTGGACTAGCGGGAGTGGGTAGCTCCTACAATGAGCAGTTCTTC.

The rearrangement uses TRBV2 and TRBJ2-1; D may be TRBD2 (5 bases). The V and J ends lost 1 base and 2 bases respectively, with 15 bases between them. Germline V CDR1 and CDR2: SNHLY, FYNNEI. This CDR3 contains 17 residues. The CDR3 reads CASSEGRGVSPYNEQFF. For the CDR3, the DNA is TGTGCCAGCAGTGAAGGACGGGGAGTGAGCCCCTACAATGAGCAGTTCTTC.

The gene calls are TRBV19 and TRBJ2-5; 9 bases map to TRBD2. The CDR3 consists of 15 residues. Germline CDR1 is LNHDA and CDR2 is SQIVND (reference sequence). With V trimmed by 5 bases and J by 2 bases, 6 bases remained unmatched. CDR3 sequence reads: CASSRSGGKQETQYF. Here the CDR3 DNA reads TGTGCCAGTAGTCGGAGCGGGGGGAAACAAGAGACCCAGTACTTC.